A selection of T cell receptor beta chains follows, all from one sample in a study of blood T cell repertoires in COVID-19. Measured with immunoSEQ multiplex PCR; TCRdb has only the in-frame clones, and not every one. The repertoire consists of over 100,000 clones, with about nine tenths occurring once and the leading ten covering around 15%. Sequencing used peripheral blood. The receptors originated from a man in his forties or fifties with acute or convalescent COVID-19. Each CDR3 is given with its conserved first and last residue. Each record gives: V gene, clone size, D gene, J gene, CDR3 protein, CDR3 DNA. A D gene is named only where the DNA matches it firmly. Not every row has a clone size; where given, it reads once, few, many or a size class.

TRBV7-9	-	TRBD1	TRBJ1-2	CASSTGQGNFYGYTF	TGTGCCAGCAGCACAGGACAGGGAAACTTCTATGGCTACACCTTC
TRBV7-2	-	-	TRBJ1-5	CASSLAKREVGQPQHF	TGTGCCAGCAGCTTAGCAAAGAGAGAGGTGGGTCAGCCCCAGCATTTT
TRBV5-1	-	TRBD1	TRBJ2-7	CASSPFGQGAKYEQYF	TGCGCCAGCAGTCCCTTTGGACAGGGGGCTAAGTACGAGCAGTACTTC
TRBV19	once	-	TRBJ2-3	CASSIEEGTSTDTQYF	TGTGCCAGTAGTATAGAGGAGGGAACGAGCACAGATACGCAGTATTTT
TRBV7-6	-	-	TRBJ2-3	CASSPQDLSTDTQYF	TGTGCCAGCAGCCCCCAGGATCTAAGCACAGATACGCAGTATTTT
TRBV5-1	-	TRBD1	TRBJ2-3	CASSPETGGVGTDTQYF	TGCGCCAGCAGCCCTGAGACAGGGGGCGTGGGAACAGATACGCAGTATTTT
TRBV29-1	-	TRBD2	TRBJ2-7	CSVGGTSGRPYEQYF	TGCAGCGTCGGGGGAACTAGCGGGAGGCCCTACGAGCAGTACTTC
TRBV7-7	-	-	TRBJ2-3	CASSLEPGDTQYF	TGTGCCAGCAGCTTAGAGCCGGGAGATACGCAGTATTTT
TRBV27	-	-	TRBJ1-1	CASSLRGTLNTEAFF	TGTGCCAGCAGTTTACGTGGGACATTGAACACTGAAGCTTTCTTT
TRBV30	-	-	TRBJ1-6	CAWRSQQYNSPLHF	TGTGCCTGGAGGTCACAGCAGTATAATTCACCCCTCCACTTT
TRBV30	-	TRBD2	TRBJ2-2	CAWRSTSGRFAGELFF	TGTGCCTGGAGGTCGACTAGCGGGAGATTCGCCGGGGAGCTGTTTTTT
TRBV29-1	-	-	TRBJ2-6	CSVDITSSGANVLTF	TGCAGCGTAGACATCACTAGCTCCGGGGCCAACGTCCTGACTTTC
TRBV12-3/TRBV12-4	-	-	TRBJ2-1	CASSRGNEQFF	TGTGCCAGCAGTCGGGGCAATGAGCAGTTCTTC
TRBV18	-	-	TRBJ2-5	CASSPITAGEETQYF	TGTGCCAGCTCACCTATTACCGCAGGGGAAGAGACCCAGTACTTC
TRBV28	-	-	TRBJ2-1	CASSLGPPRYEQFF	TGTGCCAGCAGTTTAGGTCCCCCGCGGTATGAGCAGTTCTTC
TRBV28	once	TRBD1	TRBJ2-2	CASSLYIWTGGDTGELFF	TGTGCCAGCAGTTTATATATTTGGACAGGGGGAGACACCGGGGAGCTGTTTTTT
TRBV6-6	-	TRBD2	TRBJ2-7	CASSGRAAYEQYF	TGTGCCAGTAGCGGGAGGGCGGCCTACGAGCAGTACTTC
TRBV5-6	-	-	TRBJ2-2	CASSSQGYTGELFF	TGTGCCAGCAGCTCACAGGGTTACACCGGGGAGCTGTTTTTT
TRBV4-2	-	-	TRBJ2-3	CASSQGGQPTDTQYF	TGTGCCAGCAGCCAAGGCGGACAGCCCACAGATACGCAGTATTTT
TRBV5-7	-	-	TRBJ1-2	CASSPPRGGGGYTF	TGTGCCAGCAGCCCCCCTAGGGGGGGCGGTGGCTACACCTTC
TRBV5-4	-	TRBD1	TRBJ1-2	CASSLDRGYGYTF	TGTGCCAGCAGCTTGGACAGGGGGTATGGCTACACCTTC
TRBV30	-	-	TRBJ2-1	CAWSGVRGEVIYNEQFF	TGTGCCTGGAGTGGTGTTCGCGGGGAGGTGATCTACAATGAGCAGTTCTTC
TRBV27	-	-	TRBJ2-1	CASWDSKSGRNEQFF	TGTGCCAGCTGGGACTCCAAATCAGGGAGAAATGAGCAGTTCTTC
TRBV5-1	-	TRBD1	TRBJ2-7	CASSLRQGGRYEQYF	TGCGCCAGCAGCTTGCGACAGGGGGGCCGCTACGAGCAGTACTTC
TRBV5-8	-	TRBD1	TRBJ2-3	CASSIRTGKRSDTQYF	TGTGCCAGCAGCATTCGGACAGGCAAACGTTCAGATACGCAGTATTTT
TRBV20-1	-	-	TRBJ2-3	CSASRSSGTDTQYF	TGCAGTGCTAGTAGGAGTAGCGGCACAGATACGCAGTATTTT
TRBV5-1	-	TRBD2	TRBJ2-1	CASSLAPSGRVDEQFF	TGCGCCAGCAGCTTGGCCCCTAGCGGGAGGGTAGATGAGCAGTTCTTC
TRBV7-2	-	TRBD1	TRBJ1-5	CASSLDGQGNQPQHF	TGTGCCAGCAGCTTAGACGGACAGGGCAATCAGCCCCAGCATTTT
TRBV2	once	-	TRBJ2-7	CASAPERSEQYF	TGTGCCAGCGCTCCTGAGCGGTCCGAGCAGTACTTC
TRBV11-3	once	-	TRBJ2-1	CASSLGGPTYNEQFF	TGTGCCAGCAGCTTGGGCGGGCCAACCTACAATGAGCAGTTCTTC
TRBV2	-	-	TRBJ1-5	CASSESWGGVAQPQHF	TGTGCCAGCAGTGAATCCTGGGGGGGGGTCGCCCAGCCCCAGCATTTT
TRBV5-1	once	TRBD1	TRBJ1-5	CASSLGPRQGGNQPQHF	TGCGCCAGCAGCTTGGGACCTCGACAGGGGGGGAATCAGCCCCAGCATTTT
TRBV5-4	once	-	TRBJ2-3	CASSLNVESTDTQYF	TGTGCCAGCAGCTTGAATGTGGAGAGCACAGATACGCAGTATTTT
TRBV6-1	once	-	TRBJ1-2	CASSEPGSSNYGYTF	TGTGCCAGCAGTGAACCAGGCAGCTCTAACTATGGCTACACCTTC
TRBV4-2	few	-	TRBJ1-2	CASSQKGGSSGYTF	TGTGCCAGCAGCCAAAAGGGAGGGTCTAGTGGCTACACCTTC
TRBV4-1	-	-	TRBJ1-6	CASSQRGNNSPLHF	TGCGCCAGCAGCCAACGGGGTAATAATTCACCCCTCCACTTT
TRBV24-1	-	-	TRBJ1-1	CATSDSRRDTEAFF	TGTGCCACCAGTGATTCTAGGAGGGACACTGAAGCTTTCTTT
TRBV3-1/TRBV3-2	-	-	TRBJ2-3	CASSRTGGTDTQYF	TGTGCCAGCAGTCGGACTGGCGGCACAGATACGCAGTATTTT
TRBV2	-	TRBD1	TRBJ1-4	CASSGTGEGEKLFF	TGTGCCAGCAGCGGGACAGGAGAAGGAGAAAAACTGTTTTTT
TRBV5-6	-	TRBD2	TRBJ2-5	CASSSRLAGVRQQETQYF	TGTGCCAGCAGCTCGAGACTAGCGGGAGTGCGGCAACAAGAGACCCAGTACTTC
TRBV10-3	-	TRBD1	TRBJ1-5	CAIGTGVGTQHF	TGTGCCATCGGGACAGGGGTTGGGACCCAGCATTTT
TRBV7-9	-	TRBD1	TRBJ1-2	CASSLVGTGHPNYGYTF	TGTGCCAGCAGCTTAGTCGGGACAGGGCATCCTAACTATGGCTACACCTTC
TRBV11-2	-	-	TRBJ2-7	CASSLGRGLYEQYF	TGTGCCAGCAGCTTAGGAAGGGGACTCTACGAGCAGTACTTC
TRBV7-9	-	-	TRBJ2-5	CASSLAGKGAQYF	TGTGCCAGCAGCTTAGCAGGGAAGGGGGCCCAGTACTTC
TRBV11-2	few	-	TRBJ2-2	CASSPNLLHTGELFF	TGTGCCAGCAGCCCGAACTTACTTCACACCGGGGAGCTGTTTTTT
TRBV28	-	-	TRBJ1-3	CASSHPRGGYGNTIYF	TGTGCCAGCAGCCACCCCAGGGGAGGGTATGGAAACACCATATATTTT
TRBV12-5	many	TRBD1	TRBJ2-7	CASLRDSIYEQYF	TGTGCTAGCCTGAGGGACAGCATCTACGAGCAGTACTTC
TRBV30	-	TRBD1	TRBJ2-1	CAWSTSENRGRGGQFF	TGTGCCTGGAGCACGTCCGAAAACAGGGGCCGGGGTGGGCAGTTCTTC
TRBV28	-	-	TRBJ1-5	CASSYARTTNQPQHF	TGTGCCAGCAGTTATGCCCGAACGACTAATCAGCCCCAGCATTTT
TRBV7-9	once	TRBD1	TRBJ1-2	CASSFGTGDGYTF	TGTGCCAGCAGCTTCGGGACAGGGGATGGCTACACCTTC
TRBV24-1	once	-	TRBJ1-5	CATSDAARGDNQPQHF	TGTGCCACCAGTGACGCCGCCAGGGGTGACAATCAGCCCCAGCATTTT
TRBV7-9	-	TRBD1	TRBJ2-5	CASSLLGDRGRGETQYF	TGTGCCAGCAGCTTACTTGGGGACAGGGGAAGGGGAGAGACCCAGTACTTC
TRBV5-1	-	-	TRBJ1-5	CASSAGDSNQPQHF	TGCGCCAGCAGCGCGGGGGATAGCAATCAGCCCCAGCATTTT